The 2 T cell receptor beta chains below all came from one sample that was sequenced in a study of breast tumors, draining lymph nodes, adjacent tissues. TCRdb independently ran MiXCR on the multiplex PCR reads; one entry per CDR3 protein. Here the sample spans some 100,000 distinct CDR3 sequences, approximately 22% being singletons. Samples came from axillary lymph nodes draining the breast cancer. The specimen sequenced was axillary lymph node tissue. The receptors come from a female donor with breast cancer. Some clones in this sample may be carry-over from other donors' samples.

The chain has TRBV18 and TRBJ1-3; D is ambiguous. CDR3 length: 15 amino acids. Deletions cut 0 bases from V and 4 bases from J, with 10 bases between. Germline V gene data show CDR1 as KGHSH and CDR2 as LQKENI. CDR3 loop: CASSPPGRVGNTIYF. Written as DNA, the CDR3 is TGTGCCAGCTCACCACCGGGAAGGGTAGGAAACACCATATATTTT.

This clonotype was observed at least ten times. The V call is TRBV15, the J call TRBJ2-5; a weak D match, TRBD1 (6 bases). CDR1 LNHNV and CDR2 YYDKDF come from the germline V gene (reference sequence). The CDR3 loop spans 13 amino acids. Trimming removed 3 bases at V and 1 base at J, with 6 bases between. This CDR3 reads CATSRDSQETQYF. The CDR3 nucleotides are TGTGCCACCAGCAGGGACAGCCAAGAGACCCAGTACTTC. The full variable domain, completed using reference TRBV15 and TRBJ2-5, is DAMVIQNPRYQVTQFGKPVTLSCSQTLNHNVMYWYQQKSSQAPKLLFHYYDKDFNNEADTPDNFQSRRPNTSFCFLDIRSPGLGDTAMYLCATSRDSQETQYFGPGTRLLVL.